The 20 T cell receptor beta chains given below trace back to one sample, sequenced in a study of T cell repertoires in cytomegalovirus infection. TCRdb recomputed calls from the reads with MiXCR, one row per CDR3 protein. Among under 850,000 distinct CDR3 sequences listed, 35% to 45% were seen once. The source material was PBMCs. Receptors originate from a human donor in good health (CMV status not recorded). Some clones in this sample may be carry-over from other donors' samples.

The CDR3 DNA is TGTGCCAGCAGCTCACGTTTCCTACAGGGGAACTATGGCTACACCTTC. Its translation is CASSSRFLQGNYGYTF. The chain employs TRBV7-8 and TRBJ1-2; 7 bases align to TRBD1. CDR3 length: 16 residues. The germline CDR1 and CDR2 sequences are SGHVS and FQNEAQ. V was clipped by 4 bases and J by 2 bases; unmatched bases: 10. Using reference TRBV7-8 and TRBJ1-2 for the parts outside the CDR3, the full variable domain is GAGVSQSPRYKVAKRGQDVALRCDPISGHVSLFWYQQALGQGPEFLTYFQNEAQLDKSGLPSDRFFAERPEGSVSTLKIQRTQQEDSAVYLCASSSRFLQGNYGYTFGSGTRLTVV.

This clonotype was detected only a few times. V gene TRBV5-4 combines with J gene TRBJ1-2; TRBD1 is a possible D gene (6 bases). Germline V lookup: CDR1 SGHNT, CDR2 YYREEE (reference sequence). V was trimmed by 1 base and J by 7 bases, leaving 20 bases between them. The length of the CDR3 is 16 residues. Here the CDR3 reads CASSLWGSWKQGGYTF. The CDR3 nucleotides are TGTGCCAGCAGCTTGTGGGGGTCTTGGAAACAGGGTGGCTACACCTTC.

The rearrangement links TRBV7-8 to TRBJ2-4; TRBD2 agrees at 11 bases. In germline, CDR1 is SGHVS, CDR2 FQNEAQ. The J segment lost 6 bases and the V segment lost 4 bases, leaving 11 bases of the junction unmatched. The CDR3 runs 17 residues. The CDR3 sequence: CASSSRPIAGGGNIQYF. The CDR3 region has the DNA TGTGCCAGCAGCTCCCGACCAATAGCGGGAGGGGGAAACATTCAGTACTTC.

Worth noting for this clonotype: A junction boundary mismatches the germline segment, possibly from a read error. CDR3 residues: CVSRGGGETQYF. CDR3 DNA sequence: TGTGTCAGCAGAGGGGGAGGCGAGACCCAGTACTTC. The V gene is TRBV6-6, the J gene TRBJ2-5; either TRBD1 or TRBD2 may fit D (6 bases each). This CDR3 spans 12 amino acids. Germline values: CDR1 MNHNY, CDR2 SVGAGI (reference sequence).

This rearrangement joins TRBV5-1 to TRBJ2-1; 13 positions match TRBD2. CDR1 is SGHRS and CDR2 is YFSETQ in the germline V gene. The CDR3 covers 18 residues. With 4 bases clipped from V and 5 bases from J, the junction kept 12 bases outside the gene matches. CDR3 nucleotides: TGCGCCAGCAGCCCCGGACTAGCGGGAGTGGATAAGAACAATGAGCAGTTCTTC. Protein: CASSPGLAGVDKNNEQFF.

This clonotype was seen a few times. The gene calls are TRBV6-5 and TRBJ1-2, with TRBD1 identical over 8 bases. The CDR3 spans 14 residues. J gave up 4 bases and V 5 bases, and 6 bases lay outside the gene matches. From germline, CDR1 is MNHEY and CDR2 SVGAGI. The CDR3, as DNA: TGTGCCAGCAGTAACCGGGACAGGATCTATGGCTACACCTTC. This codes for CASSNRDRIYGYTF.

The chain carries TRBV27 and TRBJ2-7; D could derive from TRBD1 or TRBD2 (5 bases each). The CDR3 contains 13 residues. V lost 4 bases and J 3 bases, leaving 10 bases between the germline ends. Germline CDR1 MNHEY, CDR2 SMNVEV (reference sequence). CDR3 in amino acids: CASSSGAFYEQYF. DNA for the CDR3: TGTGCCAGCAGTTCCGGGGCTTTCTACGAGCAGTACTTC.

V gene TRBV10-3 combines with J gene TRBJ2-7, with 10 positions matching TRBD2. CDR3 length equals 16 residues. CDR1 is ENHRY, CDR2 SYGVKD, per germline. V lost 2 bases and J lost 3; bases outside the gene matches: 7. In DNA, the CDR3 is TGTGCCATCAGTGAGCCCGGGACTAGCGACCACTACGAGCAGTACTTC. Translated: CAISEPGTSDHYEQYF.

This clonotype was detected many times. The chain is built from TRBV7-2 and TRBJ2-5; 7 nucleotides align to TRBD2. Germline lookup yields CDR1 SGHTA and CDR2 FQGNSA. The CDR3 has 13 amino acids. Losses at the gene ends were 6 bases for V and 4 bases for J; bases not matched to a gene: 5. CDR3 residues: CASSPKRGETQYF. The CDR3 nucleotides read TGTGCCAGCAGTCCCAAGCGGGGAGAGACCCAGTACTTC. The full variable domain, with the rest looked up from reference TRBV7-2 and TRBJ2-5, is GAGVSQSPSNKVTEKGKDVELRCDPISGHTALYWYRQSLGQGLEFLIYFQGNSAPDKSGLPSDRFSAERTGGSVSTLTIQRTQQEDSAVYLCASSPKRGETQYFGPGTRLLVL.

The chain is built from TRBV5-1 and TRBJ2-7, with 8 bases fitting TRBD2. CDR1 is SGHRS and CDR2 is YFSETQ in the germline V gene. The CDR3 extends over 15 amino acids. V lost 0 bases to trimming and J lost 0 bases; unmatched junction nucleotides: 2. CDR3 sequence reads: CASSLGSGDSYEQYF. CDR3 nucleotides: TGCGCCAGCAGCTTGGGTAGCGGGGACTCCTACGAGCAGTACTTC.

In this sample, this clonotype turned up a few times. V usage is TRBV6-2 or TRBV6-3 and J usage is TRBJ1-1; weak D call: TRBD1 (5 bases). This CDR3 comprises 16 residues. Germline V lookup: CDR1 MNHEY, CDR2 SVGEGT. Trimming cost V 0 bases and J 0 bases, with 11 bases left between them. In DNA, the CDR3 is TGTGCCAGCAGTTACTCCTCTGGGACCATGAACACTGAAGCTTTCTTT. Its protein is CASSYSSGTMNTEAFF.

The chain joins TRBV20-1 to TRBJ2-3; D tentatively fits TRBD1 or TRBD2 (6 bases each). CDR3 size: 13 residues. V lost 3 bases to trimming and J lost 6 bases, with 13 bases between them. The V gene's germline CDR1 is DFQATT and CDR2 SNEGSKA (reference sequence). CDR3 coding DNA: TGCAGTGCTAGTCCCGGGGGCAGGGATACGCAGTATTTT. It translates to CSASPGGRDTQYF.

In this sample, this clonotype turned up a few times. The CDR3 DNA is TGTGCCAGCAGCTACCGGGAGAACACAGATACGCAGTATTTT. It yields the protein CASSYRENTDTQYF. The chain combines TRBV7-6 with TRBJ2-3, with a weak D call TRBD2 (6 bases). The germline CDR1 and CDR2 sequences are SGHVS and FNYEAQ. V gave up 4 bases and J gave up 2 bases, with 10 bases separating them. CDR3 length: 14 amino acids. Using reference TRBV7-6 and TRBJ2-3 for the parts outside the CDR3, the full variable domain is GAGVSQSPRYKVTKRGQDVALRCDPISGHVSLYWYRQALGQGPEFLTYFNYEAQQDKSGLPNDRFSAERPEGSISTLTIQRTEQRDSAMYRCASSYRENTDTQYFGPGTRLTVL.

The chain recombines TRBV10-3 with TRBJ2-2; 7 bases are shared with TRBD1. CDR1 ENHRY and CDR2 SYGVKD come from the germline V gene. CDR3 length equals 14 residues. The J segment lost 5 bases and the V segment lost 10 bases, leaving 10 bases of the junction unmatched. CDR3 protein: CASKQGIGTGELFF. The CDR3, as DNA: TGTGCCAGCAAACAGGGGATCGGAACCGGGGAGCTGTTTTTT.

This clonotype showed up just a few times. CDR3 protein: CATSDWADKVNTEAFF. CDR3 nucleotide sequence: TGTGCCACCAGTGATTGGGCAGATAAAGTGAACACTGAAGCTTTCTTT. The chain couples TRBV24-1 to TRBJ1-1; D is uncertain. The CDR3 length is 16 residues. Between the trimmed V and J ends, which lost 2 bases and 0 bases, there was a span of 12 bases. CDR1 is KGHDR and CDR2 is SFDVKD in the germline V gene.

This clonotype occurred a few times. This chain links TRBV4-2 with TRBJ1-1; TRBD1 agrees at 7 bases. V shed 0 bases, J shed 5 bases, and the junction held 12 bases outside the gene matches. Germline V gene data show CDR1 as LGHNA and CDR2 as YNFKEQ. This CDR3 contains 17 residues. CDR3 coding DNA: TGTGCCAGCAGCCAAGAGGGCCGTAACAGGGGCCGGACTGAAGCTTTCTTT. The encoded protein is CASSQEGRNRGRTEAFF.

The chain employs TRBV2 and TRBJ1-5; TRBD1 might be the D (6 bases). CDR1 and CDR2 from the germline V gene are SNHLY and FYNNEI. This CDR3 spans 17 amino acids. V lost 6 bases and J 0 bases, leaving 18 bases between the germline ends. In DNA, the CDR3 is TGTGCCAGCAGAAATGGGGGGGTAGGGGGTAGCAATCAGCCCCAGCATTTT. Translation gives CASRNGGVGGSNQPQHF.

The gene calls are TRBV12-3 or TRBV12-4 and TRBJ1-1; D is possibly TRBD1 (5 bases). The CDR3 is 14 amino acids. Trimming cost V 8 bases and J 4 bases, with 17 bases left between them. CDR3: CASRVTQGATEAFF. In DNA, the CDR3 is TGTGCCAGCCGCGTTACGCAGGGAGCCACTGAAGCTTTCTTT.

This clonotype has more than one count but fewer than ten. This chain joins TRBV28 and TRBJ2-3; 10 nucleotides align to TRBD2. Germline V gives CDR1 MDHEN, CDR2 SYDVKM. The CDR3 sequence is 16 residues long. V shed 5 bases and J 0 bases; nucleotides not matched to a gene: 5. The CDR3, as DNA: TGTGCCAGCAGTGCTCTAGCGGGAGCGAGCACAGATACGCAGTATTTT. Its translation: CASSALAGASTDTQYF.

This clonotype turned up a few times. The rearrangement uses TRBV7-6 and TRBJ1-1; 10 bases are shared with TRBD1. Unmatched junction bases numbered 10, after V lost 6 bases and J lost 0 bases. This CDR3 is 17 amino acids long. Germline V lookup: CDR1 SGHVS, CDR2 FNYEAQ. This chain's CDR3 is CASSSTGQGRMNTEAFF. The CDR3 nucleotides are TGTGCCAGCAGTTCAACGGGACAGGGGAGGATGAACACTGAAGCTTTCTTT.